These 20 T cell receptor beta chains were all obtained from the same sample, sequenced in a study of tumor-infiltrating lymphocytes in oesophageal squamous cell carcinoma. TCRdb called the PCR reads again in MiXCR, with one record for every CDR3 protein. The sample records about 19,000 distinct CDR3 sequences, 40% to 50% being singletons. The specimen was esophageal tumor tissue. Receptors were obtained from a male donor with esophageal squamous cell carcinoma.

This clonotype was detected many times. V gene TRBV27 combines with J gene TRBJ2-1, with TRBD2 as a possible D gene (5 bases). Per the germline V gene, CDR1 is MNHEY and CDR2 is SMNVEV (reference sequence). This CDR3 has 13 residues. Trimming left V 0 bases short and J 6 bases short, with 6 bases between. CDR3 in DNA: TGTGCCAGCAGTTTATCAGGGAGCAATGAGCAGTTCTTC. Its translation: CASSLSGSNEQFF.

A word on this clonotype: A junction end diverges from the germline sequence, so it may reflect a read error. The rearrangement links TRBV20-1 to TRBJ2-3; D remains ambiguous. Germline V lookup: CDR1 DFQATT, CDR2 SNEGSKA (reference sequence). This CDR3 is 13 amino acids long. The CDR3 spells CSPRPTEKETQYF. The CDR3 DNA sequence: TGCAGTCCCAGACCCACGGAAAAAGAGACCCAGTACTTT.

This rearrangement joins TRBV7-2 to TRBJ2-3, with 16 bases aligning to TRBD2. Germline CDR1 SGHTA, CDR2 FQGNSA. V lost 5 bases to trimming and J lost 9 bases; unmatched junction nucleotides: 5. This CDR3 is built from 15 residues. The CDR3 loop is CASSEGLAGGDTQYF. CDR3 DNA: TGTGCCAGCAGCGAGGGACTAGCGGGAGGGGACACGCAGTATTTT. Complete variable domain (other parts from reference TRBV7-2 and TRBJ2-3): GAGVSQSPSNKVTEKGKDVELRCDPISGHTALYWYRQSLGQGLEFLIYFQGNSAPDKSGLPSDRFSAERTGGSVSTLTIQRTQQEDSAVYLCASSEGLAGGDTQYFGPGTRLTVL.

This clonotype was detected only once. The V gene is TRBV6-8, the J gene TRBJ2-3; possibly TRBD1 for D (7 bases). The CDR3 loop spans 16 amino acids. V was clipped by 0 bases and J by 6 bases, with 16 bases between them. Germline lookup yields CDR1 MNHGY and CDR2 SAAAGT. The CDR3 loop reads CASSYSRTGGRDTQYF. The CDR3 coding sequence is TGTGCCAGCAGTTACTCGAGGACAGGAGGGAGGGATACGCAGTATTTT.

The chain has TRBV5-1 and TRBJ2-4; no firm D call. The closer fit of TRBJ2-1 to the DNA end suggests the J call may be wrong. Germline V lookup: CDR1 SGHRS, CDR2 YFSETQ. The CDR3 runs to 14 residues. This chain's CDR3 is CASSLGVGSNEQFF. CDR3 coding DNA: TGCGCCAGCAGCTTGGGGGTCGGGTCCAATGAGCAGTTCTTC.

CDR3 nucleotide sequence: TGCAGTGCTCCGTCTCGCGGCAGCGAGCAGTACTTC. This gives the protein CSAPSRGSEQYF. V and J are TRBV20-1 and TRBJ2-6, with unresolved D. The DNA matches TRBJ2-7 better at its end, which makes the J call doubtful. The CDR3 is made up of 12 amino acids. Per germline, CDR1 DFQATT and CDR2 SNEGSKA (reference sequence).

Only one count was recorded for this clonotype. CDR3 sequence: CASSSVLSSYEQYF. The CDR3 nucleotides read TGTGCCAGCAGCTCCGTTCTTAGCTCCTACGAGCAGTACTTC. V and J are TRBV7-2 and TRBJ2-7, with D unclear. The CDR3 spans 14 residues. Germline CDR1 and CDR2: SGHTA and FQGNSA. The V end lost 4 bases, the J end lost 0 bases, and 10 bases lay between the germline ends.

The table lists this clonotype with many counts. The V call is TRBV7-9, the J call TRBJ2-1, with D possibly TRBD2 on 6 matching bases. The germline V and J ends were trimmed by 5 bases and 1 base, with 9 bases remaining between them. The CDR3 consists of 14 residues. Germline V CDR1 and CDR2: SEHNR, FQNEAQ (reference sequence). The CDR3 DNA follows: TGTGCCAGCAGCGGGGACTTGTCCTACAATGAGCAGTTCTTC. Its protein is CASSGDLSYNEQFF.

To note about this clonotype: A much larger clonotype is one base distant, so this may be a read error. The chain employs TRBV24-1 and TRBJ2-1; 10 nucleotides line up with TRBD2. Germline values: CDR1 KGHDR, CDR2 SFDVKD. The CDR3 is 15 residues long. With V trimmed by 6 bases and J by 13 bases, 14 bases remained unmatched. The CDR3 DNA reads as TGTGCCACCAGTATGAGCGGGAGGGCTCGAGAGACCCAGTTCTTC. Translation: CATSMSGRARETQFF.

The chain is built from TRBV7-2 and TRBJ2-3, with D hard to call. The CDR3 loop spans 12 amino acids. V lost 4 bases and J 5 bases, leaving 7 bases between the germline ends. Germline CDR1 reads SGHTA; CDR2 reads FQGNSA. CDR3 nucleotides: TGTGCCAGCAGCTCAGTAGGAGATACGCAGTATTTT. Protein product: CASSSVGDTQYF.

This clonotype has ten or more counts. V and J are TRBV6-1 and TRBJ1-2; 7 bases align to TRBD1. The V gene's germline CDR1 is MNHNS and CDR2 SASEGT. V lost 6 bases, J lost 3 bases, and 13 bases stayed unmatched. The CDR3 has 16 amino acids. CDR3 sequence: CASRGNNRGLDYGYTF. DNA for the CDR3: TGTGCCAGCAGGGGGAACAACAGGGGATTAGACTATGGCTACACCTTC.

This clonotype was counted a few times. This chain connects TRBV7-8 to TRBJ2-1; no definite D call. This CDR3 contains 14 residues. The V and J ends lost 0 bases and 9 bases respectively, with 12 bases between them. Germline V CDR1 and CDR2: SGHVS, FQNEAQ. The CDR3, as DNA: TGTGCCAGCAGCTTAGCGGGAAGGGATAGTGAGCAGTTCTTC. Protein sequence: CASSLAGRDSEQFF.

This chain connects TRBV28 to TRBJ2-2; D is unclear. Between the trimmed V and J ends, which lost 8 bases and 2 bases, there was a span of 9 bases. Germline V gives CDR1 MDHEN, CDR2 SYDVKM. The CDR3 has 13 residues. The CDR3 is CASLLSNTGELFF. Written as DNA, the CDR3 is TGTGCCAGCTTGCTCTCTAACACCGGGGAGCTGTTTTTT.

This clonotype was detected ten times or more. The chain links TRBV28 to TRBJ1-4, with TRBD1 matching over 10 bases. Trimming at V came to 1 base and at J to 8 bases, leaving 7 bases not matched to a gene. From germline, CDR1 is MDHEN and CDR2 SYDVKM. The CDR3 extends over 16 amino acids. CDR3 residues: CASSLFGQGGEEKLFF. The CDR3 DNA is TGTGCCAGCAGTTTATTCGGACAGGGGGGGGAAGAAAAACTGTTTTTT.

This chain uses TRBV6-4 with TRBJ2-7, with 7 bases fitting TRBD2. The J call may be mistaken, given a closer DNA end match to TRBJ2-1. The germline gives CDR1 MRHNA, CDR2 SNTAGT. The CDR3 has 15 amino acids. CDR3 DNA: TGTGCCAGCAGGGGACTATCCAGCCGGAACAATGAGCAGTTCTTC. It is translated as CASRGLSSRNNEQFF.

This clonotype showed up just a few times. The chain employs TRBV7-8 and TRBJ2-5; TRBD2 matches at 8 bases. The germline gives CDR1 SGHVS, CDR2 FQNEAQ. J lost 7 bases, V lost 7 bases, and 8 bases had no gene match. The CDR3 contains 13 residues. This CDR3 reads CASTKSGGGTQYF. The CDR3 nucleotides read TGTGCCAGCACCAAAAGCGGGGGCGGGACCCAGTACTTC. The complete variable domain, with remaining parts taken from reference TRBV7-8 and TRBJ2-5, reads GAGVSQSPRYKVAKRGQDVALRCDPISGHVSLFWYQQALGQGPEFLTYFQNEAQLDKSGLPSDRFFAERPEGSVSTLKIQRTQQEDSAVYLCASTKSGGGTQYFGPGTRLLVL.

The genes are TRBV5-6 and TRBJ2-1; D possibly matches TRBD1 or TRBD2 (5 bases each). The CDR3 has 13 amino acids. Between the trimmed V and J ends, which lost 0 bases and 7 bases, there was a span of 8 bases. The germline V gene has CDR1 SGHDT and CDR2 YYEEEE. The chain's CDR3 is CASSLGQRNEQFF. The CDR3 DNA reads TGTGCCAGCAGCTTGGGACAGCGGAATGAGCAGTTCTTC.

The gene calls are TRBV19 and TRBJ2-1; no definite D call. Germline V gene sequence: CDR1 LNHDA, CDR2 SQIVND (reference sequence). The V end lost 8 bases, the J end lost 16 bases, and 15 bases lay between the germline ends. The CDR3 totals 10 residues. CDR3 protein: CASGRGYTFF. In DNA form, the CDR3 reads TGTGCCAGTGGACGTGGCTACACCTTCTTC.

The table lists this clonotype with a few counts. The rearrangement links TRBV7-2 to TRBJ2-1; D uncertain. V was trimmed by 4 bases and J by 12 bases, leaving 16 bases between them. This CDR3 is 13 amino acids long. CDR1 is SGHTA, CDR2 FQGNSA, per germline. CDR3 coding DNA: TGTGCCAGCAGCTCCCCTAGTGTAAGAGGGCAGTTCTTC. Encoded protein: CASSSPSVRGQFF. The full variable domain, in which reference TRBV7-2 and TRBJ2-1 provide the parts outside the CDR3, is GAGVSQSPSNKVTEKGKDVELRCDPISGHTALYWYRQSLGQGLEFLIYFQGNSAPDKSGLPSDRFSAERTGGSVSTLTIQRTQQEDSAVYLCASSSPSVRGQFFGPGTRLTVL.

This clonotype has a handful of counts. A single base separates this from a much larger clone, so it may be a read error. The rearrangement uses TRBV27 and TRBJ2-7; 8 bases map to TRBD1. Germline CDR1 reads MNHEY; CDR2 reads SMNVEV (reference sequence). J gave up 7 bases and V 5 bases, and 10 bases lay outside the gene matches. The CDR3 has 14 residues. The CDR3 DNA is TGTGCCAGCAGTAGGACAGGGCTGATCAATGAGCAGTACTTC. Its protein product is CASSRTGLINEQYF.